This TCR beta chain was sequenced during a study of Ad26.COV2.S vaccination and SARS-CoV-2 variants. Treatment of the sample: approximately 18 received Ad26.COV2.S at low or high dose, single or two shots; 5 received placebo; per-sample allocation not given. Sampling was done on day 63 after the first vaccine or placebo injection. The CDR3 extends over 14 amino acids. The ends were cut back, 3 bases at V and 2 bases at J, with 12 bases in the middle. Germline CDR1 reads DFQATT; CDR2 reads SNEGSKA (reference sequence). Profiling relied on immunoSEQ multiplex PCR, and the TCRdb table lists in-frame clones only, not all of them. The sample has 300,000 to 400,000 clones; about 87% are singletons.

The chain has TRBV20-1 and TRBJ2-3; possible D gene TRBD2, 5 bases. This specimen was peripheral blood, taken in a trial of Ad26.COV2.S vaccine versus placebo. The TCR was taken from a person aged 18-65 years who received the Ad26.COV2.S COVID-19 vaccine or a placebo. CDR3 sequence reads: CSASEVEVTDTQYF. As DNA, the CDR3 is TGCAGTGCTAGTGAGGTGGAGGTCACAGATACGCAGTATTTT.